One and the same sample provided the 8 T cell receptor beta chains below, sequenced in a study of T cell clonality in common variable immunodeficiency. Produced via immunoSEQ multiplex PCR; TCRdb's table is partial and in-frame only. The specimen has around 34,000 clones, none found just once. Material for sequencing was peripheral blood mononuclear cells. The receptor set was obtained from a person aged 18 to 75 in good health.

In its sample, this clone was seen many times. CDR3 bases read: TGTGCCTGGAGTTTGACAGTACCCGGGGAG. As protein: CAWSLTVPGE. Given in full, the CDR3 is CAWSLTVPGELFF. This rearrangement joins TRBV30 to TRBJ2-2; a possible D gene is TRBD1 (5 bases). Read data end 3 residues before the CDR3 end; the end is taken from the germline J gene. The CDR3 contains 13 residues. V gave up 2 bases and J gave up 6 bases, with 10 bases separating them. Per germline, CDR1 GTSNPN and CDR2 SVGIG (reference sequence).

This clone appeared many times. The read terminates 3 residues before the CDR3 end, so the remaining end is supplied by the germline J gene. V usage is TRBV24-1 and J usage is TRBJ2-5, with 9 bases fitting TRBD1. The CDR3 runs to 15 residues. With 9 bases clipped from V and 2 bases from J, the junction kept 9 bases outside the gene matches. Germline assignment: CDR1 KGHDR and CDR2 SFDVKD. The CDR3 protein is CATSTGTGRQETQYF. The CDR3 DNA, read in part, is TGTGCCACCTCAACCGGGACAGGGAGACAAGAGACC.

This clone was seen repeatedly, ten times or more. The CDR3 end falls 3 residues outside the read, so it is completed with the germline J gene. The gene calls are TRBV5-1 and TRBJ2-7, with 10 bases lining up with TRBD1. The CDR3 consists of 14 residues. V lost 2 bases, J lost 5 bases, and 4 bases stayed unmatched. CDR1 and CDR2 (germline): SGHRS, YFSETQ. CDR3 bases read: TGCGCCAGCAGCTTCCGGGACAGGGGCGACGAG. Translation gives CASSFRDRGDE. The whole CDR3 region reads CASSFRDRGDEQYF.

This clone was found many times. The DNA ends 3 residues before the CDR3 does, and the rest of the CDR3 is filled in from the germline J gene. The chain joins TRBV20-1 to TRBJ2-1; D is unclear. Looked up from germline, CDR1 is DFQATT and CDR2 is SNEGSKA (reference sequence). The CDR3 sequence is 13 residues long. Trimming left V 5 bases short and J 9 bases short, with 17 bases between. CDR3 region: CSADPLFSSEQFF. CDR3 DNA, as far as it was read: TGCAGTGCTGACCCCCTGTTTAGCAGTGAG.

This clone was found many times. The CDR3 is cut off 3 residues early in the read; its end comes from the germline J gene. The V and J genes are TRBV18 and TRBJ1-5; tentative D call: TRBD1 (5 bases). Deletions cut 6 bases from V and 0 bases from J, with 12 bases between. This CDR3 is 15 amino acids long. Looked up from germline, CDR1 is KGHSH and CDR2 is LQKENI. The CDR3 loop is CASSIGAYSNQPQHF. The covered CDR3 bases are TGTGCCAGCTCCATTGGGGCTTATAGCAATCAGCCC. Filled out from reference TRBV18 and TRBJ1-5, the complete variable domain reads NAGVMQNPRHLVRRRGQEARLRCSPMKGHSHVYWYRQLPEEGLKFMVYLQKENIIDESGMPKERFSAEFPKEGPSILRIQQVVRGDSAAYFCASSIGAYSNQPQHFGDGTRLSIL.

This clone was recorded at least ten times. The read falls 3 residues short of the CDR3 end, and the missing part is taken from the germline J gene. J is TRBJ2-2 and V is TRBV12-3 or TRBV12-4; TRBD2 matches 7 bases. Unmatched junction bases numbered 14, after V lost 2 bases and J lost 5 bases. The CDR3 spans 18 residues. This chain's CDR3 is CASSLRQGMGGGTGELFF. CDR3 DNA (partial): TGTGCCAGCAGTTTAAGGCAGGGAATGGGGGGGGGTACCGGGGAG.

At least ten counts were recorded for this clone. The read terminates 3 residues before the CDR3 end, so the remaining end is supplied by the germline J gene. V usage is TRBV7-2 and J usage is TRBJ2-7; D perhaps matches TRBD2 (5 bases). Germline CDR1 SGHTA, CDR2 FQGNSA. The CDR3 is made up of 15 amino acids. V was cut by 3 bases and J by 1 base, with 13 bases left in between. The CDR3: CASSFGVFGSYEQYF. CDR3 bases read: TGTGCCAGCAGCTTCGGGGTCTTCGGGTCCTACGAG.

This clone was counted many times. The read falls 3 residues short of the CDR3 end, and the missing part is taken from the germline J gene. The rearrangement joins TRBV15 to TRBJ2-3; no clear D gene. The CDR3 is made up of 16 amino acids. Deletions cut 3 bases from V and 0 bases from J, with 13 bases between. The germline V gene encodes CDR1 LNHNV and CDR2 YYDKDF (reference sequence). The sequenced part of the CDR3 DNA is TGTGCCACCAGCAGGTTGACTCTGACTAGCACAGATACG. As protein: CATSRLTLTSTDT. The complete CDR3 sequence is CATSRLTLTSTDTQYF.